This TCR beta chain was sequenced for a study of T cells after somatic rescue of genetic block. Only in-frame clones appear in the TCRdb table, and some are missing; sequencing was by immunoSEQ multiplex PCR. The sample carries some 68,000 clones, roughly 91% recorded once. The length of the CDR3 is 16 residues. V was shortened by 2 bases and J by 1 base, with 14 bases between the two germline ends. From germline, CDR1 is SNHLY and CDR2 FYNNEI. The TCR was taken from a man younger than 40. The V gene is TRBV2, the J gene TRBJ1-1; possible D gene TRBD1, 5 bases. The sequenced material came from peripheral blood mononuclear cells (PBMCs). In nucleotides, the CDR3 is TGTGCCAGCAGTGAAATGGGGGGAGGGAGGAACACTGAAGCTTTCTTT. It translates to CASSEMGGGRNTEAFF.